This T cell receptor beta chain came from a study of blood T cell repertoires in COVID-19. In assigning cohorts, the study relied on participant-reported clinical history. This table comes from immunoSEQ multiplex PCR, and its TCRdb copy is limited to in-frame clones, with some not included. The table includes a few hundred thousand clones, 80% to 90% detected once. Trimming left V 1 base short and J 7 bases short, with 13 bases between. Germline CDR1 and CDR2: LGHDT and YNNKEL (reference sequence). The CDR3 has 14 amino acids. The sequence came from a middle-aged woman with acute COVID-19. Sequencing was performed on PBMCs or T cells enriched from blood (not recorded which). The chain uses TRBV3-1 (or the pseudogene TRBV3-2) and TRBJ1-2; D remains unclear. CDR3 residues: CASSQAISGFGYTF. The CDR3 nucleotides are TGTGCCAGCAGCCAAGCAATTTCGGGGTTTGGCTACACCTTC.